Shown below are 23 T cell receptor beta chains from a single sample sequenced in a study of blood T cell repertoires in COVID-19. Repertoires were generated with immunoSEQ multiplex PCR, while TCRdb's copy carries only in-frame clones and drops some. This table holds around 37,000 clones, under 90% found once. Material for sequencing was peripheral blood. The receptors here all came from a man aged 60 to 75 with COVID-19, enrolled during active disease.

The chain carries TRBV28 and TRBJ2-2; 13 bases fit TRBD2. The J segment lost 5 bases and the V segment lost 5 bases, leaving 2 bases of the junction unmatched. The V gene's germline CDR1 is MDHEN and CDR2 SYDVKM. The CDR3 covers 15 residues. CDR3 region: CASSPGLAGTGELFF. CDR3 in DNA: TGTGCCAGCAGTCCGGGACTAGCGGGGACCGGGGAGCTGTTTTTT.

The chain joins TRBV5-1 to TRBJ1-2; D not certain. Trimming took 0 bases from V and 2 from J, leaving 8 bases between them. In germline, CDR1 is SGHRS, CDR2 YFSETQ. This CDR3 is 14 amino acids long. CDR3 nucleotide sequence: TGCGCCAGCAGCTTGGCCGCAGGAAACTATGGCTACACCTTC. Its translation: CASSLAAGNYGYTF.

This clone was recorded a few times. DNA for the CDR3: TGTGCCAGCAGCCAAGGTAACGAGCAGTACTTC. It codes for CASSQGNEQYF. The chain is built from TRBV14 and TRBJ2-7, with no clear D. Between the trimmed V and J ends, which lost 1 base and 5 bases, there was a span of 3 bases. The CDR3 is made up of 11 amino acids. CDR1 and CDR2 from the germline V gene are SGHDN and FVKESK.

This clone was seen only once. The J gene is TRBJ1-2, the V gene TRBV2; D not resolved. CDR1 is SNHLY and CDR2 is FYNNEI in the germline V gene. This CDR3 has 13 residues. Deletions cut 5 bases from V and 2 bases from J, with 9 bases between. CDR3 residues: CASSQAGNYGYTF. The CDR3 bases are TGTGCCAGCAGTCAGGCGGGGAACTATGGCTACACCTTC. The variable domain in full, completed from reference TRBV2 and TRBJ1-2, reads EPEVTQTPSHQVTQMGQEVILRCVPISNHLYFYWYRQILGQKVEFLVSFYNNEISEKSEIFDDQFSVERPDGSNFTLKIRSTKLEDSAMYFCASSQAGNYGYTFGSGTRLTVV.

The rearrangement links TRBV18 to TRBJ1-4, with D unresolved. The CDR3 runs to 15 residues. V was shortened by 4 bases and J by 8 bases, with 17 bases between the two germline ends. Germline CDR1 and CDR2: KGHSH and LQKENI. As DNA, the CDR3 is TGTGCCAGCTCACTACGTACGGGGAAGGAAGAAAAACTGTTTTTT. Its translation: CASSLRTGKEEKLFF.

The chain links TRBV5-4 to TRBJ2-1, with TRBD2 matching over 8 bases. Germline V gene sequence: CDR1 SGHNT, CDR2 YYREEE (reference sequence). Trimming at V came to 4 bases and at J to 2 bases, leaving 5 bases not matched to a gene. There are 15 residues in the CDR3. CDR3 sequence (DNA): TGTGCCAGCAGCGCTGCAGCGGGGGCCTACAATGAGCAGTTCTTC. Its protein is CASSAAAGAYNEQFF.

The chain recombines TRBV9 with TRBJ1-1, with D perhaps TRBD1 (6 bases). Deletions cut 4 bases from V and 10 bases from J, with 11 bases between. Germline V lookup: CDR1 SGDLS, CDR2 YYNGEE. This CDR3 contains 11 residues. The CDR3 here is CASSSQGRAFF. The CDR3 DNA is TGTGCCAGCAGCTCCCAGGGGAGAGCTTTCTTT.

CDR3 region: CASSLTSGNTIYF. CDR3 sequence (DNA): TGTGCCAGCAGCTTGACAAGCGGTAACACCATATATTTT. This chain links TRBV11-2 with TRBJ1-3; no firm D call. V lost 3 bases, J lost 7 bases, and 10 bases lay in between. The CDR3 is 13 amino acids. Germline CDR1 reads SGHAT; CDR2 reads FQNNGV.

V gene TRBV23-1 combines with J gene TRBJ1-1; 11 bases align to TRBD1. Being an ORF, TRBV23-1 has a function that is uncertain. With 4 bases clipped from V and 4 bases from J, the junction kept 8 bases outside the gene matches. The length of the CDR3 is 16 residues. CDR3 coding DNA: TGCGCCAGCAGTCGAGTTGAGGGACAGGGGGTCACTGAAGCTTTCTTT. It encodes CASSRVEGQGVTEAFF.

This clone showed up just a few times. The rearrangement joins TRBV30 to TRBJ1-2; 9 bases agree with TRBD1. J lost 7 bases, V lost 4 bases, and 10 bases had no gene match. The CDR3 runs 14 residues. CDR1 is GTSNPN, CDR2 SVGIG, per germline (reference sequence). CDR3 in DNA: TGTGCCTGGATCAGGACAGGGGATTCAAGTGGCTACACCTTC. It yields the protein CAWIRTGDSSGYTF.

The rearrangement joins TRBV3-1 (or the pseudogene TRBV3-2) to TRBJ1-1; 7 nucleotides match TRBD1. J was trimmed by 0 bases and V by 6 bases; bases with no gene match: 4. Germline V gene sequence: CDR1 LGHDT, CDR2 YNNKEL (reference sequence). The CDR3 runs to 14 residues. CDR3 amino acids: CASRQTGLNTEAFF. CDR3 nucleotides: TGTGCCAGCAGACAGACAGGGCTGAACACTGAAGCTTTCTTT.

V and J are TRBV2 and TRBJ2-7; the match to TRBD2 covers 7 bases. CDR1 is SNHLY and CDR2 is FYNNEI in the germline V gene. The CDR3 runs 12 residues. Unmatched junction bases numbered 3, after V lost 7 bases and J lost 3 bases. CDR3 sequence (DNA): TGTGCCAGCACAGCGGGATTCTACGAGCAGTACTTC. Protein sequence: CASTAGFYEQYF.

The chain uses TRBV5-1 and TRBJ2-3, with TRBD1 as a possible D gene (6 bases). The CDR3 contains 16 residues. The germline V and J ends were trimmed by 0 bases and 2 bases, with 13 bases remaining between them. CDR1 and CDR2 from the germline V gene are SGHRS and YFSETQ. The DNA for the CDR3 is TGCGCCAGCAGCTTGGGAGTGGACAGACCCACAGATACGCAGTATTTT. This gives the protein CASSLGVDRPTDTQYF.

The V call is TRBV7-9, the J call TRBJ1-4; the D gene is possibly TRBD1 (5 bases). V lost 5 bases, J lost 2 bases, and 18 bases lay in between. Germline loops: CDR1 SEHNR, CDR2 FQNEAQ (reference sequence). The CDR3 extends over 17 amino acids. The CDR3 coding sequence is TGTGCCAGCAGCCTATCAGGGCTTGGTCGGACTAATGAAAAACTGTTTTTT. Translating gives CASSLSGLGRTNEKLFF.

The rearrangement uses TRBV13 and TRBJ2-7; D is perhaps TRBD1 (5 bases). Per the germline V gene, CDR1 is PRHDT and CDR2 is FYEKMQ (reference sequence). V lost 5 bases and J lost 9, with 20 bases in between. The CDR3 totals 14 residues. CDR3 residues: CASSLSTPGIRQYF. In DNA form, the CDR3 reads TGTGCCAGCAGCCTCTCTACCCCAGGGATCCGGCAGTACTTC.

This clone appeared a few times. The chain is built from TRBV2 and TRBJ2-2, with 9 bases matching TRBD1. The CDR3 totals 16 residues. The V and J ends lost 5 bases and 7 bases, in that order; junction bases with no gene match: 11. Germline V CDR1 and CDR2: SNHLY, FYNNEI. The CDR3 region is CASSFRTGQGNGELFF. CDR3 sequence (DNA): TGTGCCAGCAGTTTTCGAACGGGACAGGGAAACGGGGAGCTGTTTTTT.

The V call is TRBV28, the J call TRBJ1-6; 7 bases align to TRBD1. The CDR3 is made up of 14 amino acids. V was clipped by 3 bases and J by 7 bases; unmatched bases: 3. The germline V gene has CDR1 MDHEN and CDR2 SYDVKM. DNA for the CDR3: TGTGCCAGCAGTTTGAGGGACAGAAATTCACCCCTCCACTTT. Residues: CASSLRDRNSPLHF.

The chain is built from TRBV5-6 and TRBJ1-4; 11 bases are a match to TRBD1. CDR1 and CDR2 from the germline V gene are SGHDT and YYEEEE. With 4 bases clipped from V and 6 bases from J, the junction kept 8 bases outside the gene matches. The CDR3 length is 16 residues. CDR3 coding DNA: TGTGCCAGCAGCCCGCGGACAGGGGGCGGGCATGAAAAACTGTTTTTT. Translating gives CASSPRTGGGHEKLFF.

The rearrangement joins TRBV7-9 to TRBJ2-3, with 12 bases identical to TRBD2. The CDR3 spans 17 residues. The germline V gene has CDR1 SEHNR and CDR2 FQNEAQ (reference sequence). V dropped 1 base and J dropped 4; count of bases not matched to a gene: 6. The CDR3 sequence is CASSLVSTSGSADTQYF. The CDR3 bases are TGTGCCAGCAGCTTAGTATCGACTAGCGGGAGTGCAGATACGCAGTATTTT.

The gene calls are TRBV7-9 and TRBJ2-7, with 12 bases fitting TRBD2. CDR3 length equals 14 residues. V lost 5 bases and J lost 6; bases outside the gene matches: 5. Germline CDR1 is SEHNR and CDR2 is FQNEAQ (reference sequence). The CDR3 nucleotides read TGTGCCAGCAGCCGACTAGCGGGAGTCGGCGAGCAGTACTTC. Translation gives CASSRLAGVGEQYF.

The CDR3, as DNA: TGTGCCAGCAGCGCGGTCGGTCCGGATACGCAGTATTTT. Translating gives CASSAVGPDTQYF. The chain has TRBV7-2 and TRBJ2-3; D gene ambiguous. Trimming removed 5 bases at V and 6 bases at J, with 12 bases between. Germline V lookup: CDR1 SGHTA, CDR2 FQGNSA. This CDR3 region has 13 residues.

CDR3 nucleotides: TGTGCCATCCGATCCGGGACAGGGATCTACGAGCAGTACTTC. Translation: CAIRSGTGIYEQYF. J is TRBJ2-7 and V is TRBV10-3; the match to TRBD1 covers 9 bases. Germline-derived CDR1 and CDR2 are ENHRY and SYGVKD. Losses at the gene ends were 8 bases for V and 3 bases for J; bases not matched to a gene: 8. This CDR3 is built from 14 residues.

This rearrangement joins TRBV28 to TRBJ1-1; D unclear. CDR3 length equals 15 residues. Trimming shortened V by 2 bases and J by 8 bases, and 18 bases separated the two germline ends. Per the germline V gene, CDR1 is MDHEN and CDR2 is SYDVKM. The CDR3 nucleotides read TGTGCCAGCAGTTTACCCCGGCGGGGTATGGGGGAAGCTTTCTTT. Its protein product is CASSLPRRGMGEAFF. Variable domain in full (rest from reference TRBV28 and TRBJ1-1): DVKVTQSSRYLVKRTGEKVFLECVQDMDHENMFWYRQDPGLGLRLIYFSYDVKMKEKGDIPEGYSVSREKKERFSLILESASTNQTSMYLCASSLPRRGMGEAFFGQGTRLTVV.